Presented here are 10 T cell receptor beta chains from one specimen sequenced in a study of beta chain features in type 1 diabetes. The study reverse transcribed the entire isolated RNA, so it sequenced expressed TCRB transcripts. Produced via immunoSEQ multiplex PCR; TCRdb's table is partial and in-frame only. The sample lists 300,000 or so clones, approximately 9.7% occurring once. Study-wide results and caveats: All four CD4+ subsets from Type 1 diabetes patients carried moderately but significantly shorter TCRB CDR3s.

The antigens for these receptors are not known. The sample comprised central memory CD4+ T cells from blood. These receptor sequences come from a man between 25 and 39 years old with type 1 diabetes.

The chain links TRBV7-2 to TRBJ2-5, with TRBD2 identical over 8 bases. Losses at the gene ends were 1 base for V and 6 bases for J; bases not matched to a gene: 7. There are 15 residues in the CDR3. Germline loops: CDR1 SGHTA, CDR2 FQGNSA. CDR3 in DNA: TGTGCCAGCAGCTTAGATAGCGGGGTGGGGAAGACCCAGTACTTC. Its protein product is CASSLDSGVGKTQYF.

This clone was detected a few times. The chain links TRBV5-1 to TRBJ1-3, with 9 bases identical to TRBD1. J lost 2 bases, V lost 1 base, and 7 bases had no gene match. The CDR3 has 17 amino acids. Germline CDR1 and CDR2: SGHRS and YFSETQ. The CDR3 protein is CASSLPYGQGTGNTIYF. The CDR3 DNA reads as TGCGCCAGCAGCTTGCCCTACGGACAGGGGACTGGAAACACCATATATTTT.

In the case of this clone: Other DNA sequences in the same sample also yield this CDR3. The CDR3 nucleotides read TGTGCCAGCTCACCTGGGGCCACCGGGGAGCTGTTTTTT. It specifies CASSPGATGELFF. The chain recombines TRBV18 with TRBJ2-2; D possibly corresponds to TRBD1 (5 bases). V was pared by 3 bases and J by 4 bases, with 6 bases between. There are 13 residues in the CDR3. Germline assignment: CDR1 KGHSH and CDR2 LQKENI.

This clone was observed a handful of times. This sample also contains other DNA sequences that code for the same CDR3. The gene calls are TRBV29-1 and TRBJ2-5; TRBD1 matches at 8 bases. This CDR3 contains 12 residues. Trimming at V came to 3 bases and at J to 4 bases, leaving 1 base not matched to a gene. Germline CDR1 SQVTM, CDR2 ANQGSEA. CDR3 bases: TGCAGCGTTGACAGGGGGCGAGAGACCCAGTACTTC. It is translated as CSVDRGRETQYF.

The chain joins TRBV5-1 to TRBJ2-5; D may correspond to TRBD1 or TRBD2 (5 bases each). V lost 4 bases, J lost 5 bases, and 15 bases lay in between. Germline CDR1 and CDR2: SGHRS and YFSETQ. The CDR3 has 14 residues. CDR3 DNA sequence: TGCGCCAGCAGCCCAGGGACGCTGAGCGAGACCCAGTACTTC. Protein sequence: CASSPGTLSETQYF.

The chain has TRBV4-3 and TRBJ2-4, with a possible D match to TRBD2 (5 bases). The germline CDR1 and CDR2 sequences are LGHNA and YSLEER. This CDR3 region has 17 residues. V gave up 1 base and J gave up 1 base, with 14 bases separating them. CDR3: CASSQGGNPIAKNIQYF. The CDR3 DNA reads TGCGCCAGCAGCCAAGGAGGGAACCCTATCGCCAAAAACATTCAGTACTTC.

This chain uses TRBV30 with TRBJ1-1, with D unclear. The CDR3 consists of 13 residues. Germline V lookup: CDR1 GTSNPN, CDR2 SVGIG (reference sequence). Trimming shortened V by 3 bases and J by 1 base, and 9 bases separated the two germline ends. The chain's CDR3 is CAWRLQENTEAFF. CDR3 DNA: TGTGCCTGGAGACTCCAGGAGAACACTGAAGCTTTCTTT.

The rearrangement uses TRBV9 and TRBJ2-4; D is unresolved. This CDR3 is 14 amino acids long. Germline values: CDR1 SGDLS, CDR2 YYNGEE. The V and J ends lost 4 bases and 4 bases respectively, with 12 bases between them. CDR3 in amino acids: CASSTPGSKNIQYF. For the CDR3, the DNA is TGTGCCAGCAGCACCCCCGGGTCTAAAAACATTCAGTACTTC.

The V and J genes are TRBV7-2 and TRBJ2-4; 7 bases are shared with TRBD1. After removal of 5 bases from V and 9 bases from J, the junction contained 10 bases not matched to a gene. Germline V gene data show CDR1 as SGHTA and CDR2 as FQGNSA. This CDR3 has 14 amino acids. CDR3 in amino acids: CASSTPQGVGIQYF. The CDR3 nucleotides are TGTGCCAGCAGCACACCTCAGGGGGTTGGCATTCAGTACTTC.

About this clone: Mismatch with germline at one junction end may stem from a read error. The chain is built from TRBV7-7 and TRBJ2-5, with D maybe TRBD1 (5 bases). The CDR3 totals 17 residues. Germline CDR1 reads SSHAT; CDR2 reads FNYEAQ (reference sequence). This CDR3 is CASSLGGAGMGQETQYF. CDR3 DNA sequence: TGTGCTAGCAGCTTAGGCGGAGCAGGGATGGGCCAAGAGACCCAGTACTTC.